This TCR beta chain was profiled in a study of tissue T cells after allogeneic stem cell transplantation. V trimming: 4 bases; J trimming: 2 bases; junction bases outside the gene matches: 2. The CDR3 spans 14 residues. Germline CDR1 and CDR2: NSQYPW and LRSPGD (reference sequence). Study conclusions and caveats: Motif-based clustering found tissue-specific repertoire signatures shared across patients, though few clones were shared. Tissue-detected TCR repertoire was only partly captured by blood and spleen T cells.

The time point denotes: mouse harvest day 7 after allogeneic transplant. Tail vein injection delivered 10^7 T-cell-depleted bone marrow cells and 10^6 splenic CD5+ T cells. B6 (H2b) cells into BALB/c (H2d) mice; tissues taken at day 7 or 14. This clone is judged medium-sized. The antigen remains undetermined. Each gene name is a mouse one. The read terminates 1 residue before the CDR3 end, so the remaining end is supplied by the germline J gene. Sequencing of TCRbeta CDR3 at survey depth gave sequences and template counts. The repertoire was sequenced with immunoSEQ multiplex PCR; TCRdb's copy has only in-frame clones and lacks some. The sample records 7,500 to 10,000 clones, about 44% being singletons.

The specimen was gut tissue. The TCR originated in a female BALB/c mouse given C57BL/6 T cells with graft-versus-host disease after an allogeneic hematopoietic cell transplant. The chain links TRBV1 to TRBJ2-7; 10 bases agree with TRBD2. The CDR3 DNA, read in part, is TGCACCTGCAGTGAGGGGACTGGGGCCTATGAACAGTAC. Translation gives CTCSEGTGAYEQY. Given in full, the CDR3 is CTCSEGTGAYEQYF.